Following are 22 T cell receptor beta chains from one sample sequenced in a study of shared clonotypes between healthy human individuals. Sequencing was performed with immunoSEQ multiplex PCR; in TCRdb, only in-frame clones are kept and a portion is missing. The sample has 450,000 to 700,000 clones; nearly 97% are singletons. Selected positively for CCR7 and CD45RO-negative, naive CD8 cells excluded terminally differentiated effector memory CD45RA+ cells. The source material was naive CD8+ T cells sorted from blood. These TCRs come from a woman under 40 in good health.

Remarks on this clone: This CDR3 is also generated by other DNA sequences in the sample. The gene calls are TRBV28 and TRBJ2-3; maybe TRBD2 (6 bases). Germline-derived CDR1 and CDR2 are MDHEN and SYDVKM. Trimming pared 3 bases from V and 0 bases from J, leaving 7 bases between. This CDR3 is 14 amino acids long. The CDR3 loop reads CASSFGTSTDTQYF. CDR3 DNA sequence: TGTGCCAGCAGTTTTGGGACTAGCACAGATACGCAGTATTTT.

V is TRBV29-1 and J is TRBJ2-5; 9 positions match TRBD1. J lost 2 bases, V lost 4 bases, and 5 bases had no gene match. Germline V gene data show CDR1 as SQVTM and CDR2 as ANQGSEA. This CDR3 contains 14 residues. CDR3 amino acids: CSVAGQGTQETQYF. DNA of the CDR3: TGCAGCGTTGCCGGACAGGGGACGCAAGAGACCCAGTACTTC.

This rearrangement joins TRBV9 to TRBJ2-1; tentatively, D is TRBD1 (5 bases). The V end was cut by 5 bases, the J end by 3 bases, with 9 bases between. Per the germline V gene, CDR1 is SGDLS and CDR2 is YYNGEE. The CDR3 runs to 13 residues. CDR3 DNA sequence: TGTGCCAGCAGGGCCGACAGCTACAATGAGCAGTTCTTC. Residues: CASRADSYNEQFF.

The V gene is TRBV7-6, the J gene TRBJ2-2, with D uncertain. V was shortened by 1 base and J by 9 bases, with 6 bases between the two germline ends. Germline V gene sequence: CDR1 SGHVS, CDR2 FNYEAQ. The CDR3 totals 12 residues. In nucleotides, the CDR3 is TGTGCCAGCAGCTTAGATGTTAGGGAGCTGTTTTTT. Its translation is CASSLDVRELFF.

The CDR3 spells CASSPGLNNEQFF. In nucleotides, the CDR3 is TGTGCCAGCAGCCCTGGACTCAACAATGAGCAGTTCTTC. The chain couples TRBV7-6 to TRBJ2-1; D might be TRBD2 (5 bases). Germline CDR1 SGHVS, CDR2 FNYEAQ. Trimming pared 5 bases from V and 5 bases from J, leaving 10 bases between. The CDR3 runs 13 residues. Supplemented by reference TRBV7-6 and TRBJ2-1, the full variable domain reads GAGVSQSPRYKVTKRGQDVALRCDPISGHVSLYWYRQALGQGPEFLTYFNYEAQQDKSGLPNDRFSAERPEGSISTLTIQRTEQRDSAMYRCASSPGLNNEQFFGPGTRLTVL.

The V and J genes are TRBV27 and TRBJ2-1; 8 bases match TRBD2. The J segment lost 7 bases and the V segment lost 5 bases, leaving 13 bases of the junction unmatched. The CDR3 runs to 16 residues. Germline assignment: CDR1 MNHEY and CDR2 SMNVEV (reference sequence). The CDR3, as DNA: TGTGCCAGCAGTCTCGTACTGGGACTAGGCGCGAATGAGCAGTTCTTC. Amino acid sequence: CASSLVLGLGANEQFF.

V usage is TRBV27 and J usage is TRBJ2-2; 8 bases are shared with TRBD2. From germline, CDR1 is MNHEY and CDR2 SMNVEV (reference sequence). This CDR3 is built from 16 residues. The V and J ends lost 5 bases and 6 bases, in that order; junction bases with no gene match: 11. The CDR3 bases are TGTGCCAGCAGTCTGGTTGCAGCGGGAGTTGCCGGGGAGCTGTTTTTT. Its translation: CASSLVAAGVAGELFF.

In its sample, this clone was seen once. The junction differs from germline at one of its ends, possibly a read error. The J gene is TRBJ2-3, the V gene TRBV29-1, with no clear D. Germline assignment: CDR1 SQVTM and CDR2 ANQGSEA. The CDR3 runs 13 residues. CDR3 protein: CSFETPLADTQYF. The CDR3 DNA reads as TGCAGCTTTGAAACCCCCTTGGCAGATACGCAGTATTTT.

The CDR3 DNA reads TGTGCCAGCAGCTTTAGCGGGAGCTACAATGAGCAGTTCTTC. Its translation is CASSFSGSYNEQFF. V and J are TRBV11-3 and TRBJ2-1; TRBD2 matches at 9 bases. From germline, CDR1 is SGHNT and CDR2 YENEEA. This CDR3 has 14 residues. Trimming removed 3 bases from V and 3 bases from J; junction bases left unmatched: 0.

The chain is built from TRBV7-8 and TRBJ2-3; 9 bases agree with TRBD1. CDR1 and CDR2 (germline): SGHVS, FQNEAQ. Losses at the gene ends were 6 bases for V and 3 bases for J; bases not matched to a gene: 10. The CDR3 has 16 amino acids. CDR3 DNA: TGTGCCAGCAGAAAAAACGACAGGGGGGGGACAGATACGCAGTATTTT. Protein product: CASRKNDRGGTDTQYF. Filled out from reference TRBV7-8 and TRBJ2-3, the complete variable domain reads GAGVSQSPRYKVAKRGQDVALRCDPISGHVSLFWYQQALGQGPEFLTYFQNEAQLDKSGLPSDRFFAERPEGSVSTLKIQRTQQEDSAVYLCASRKNDRGGTDTQYFGPGTRLTVL.

The CDR3 region has the DNA TGTGCCAGTAGTATAGTAGCCGCTAGCACAGATACGCAGTATTTT. Its translation is CASSIVAASTDTQYF. This chain links TRBV19 with TRBJ2-3; D remains ambiguous. The CDR3 has 15 residues. Germline CDR1 and CDR2: LNHDA and SQIVND (reference sequence). V was clipped by 1 base and J by 0 bases, with 8 bases between them.

This chain joins TRBV9 and TRBJ1-1; D possibly corresponds to TRBD1 (5 bases). The germline CDR1 and CDR2 sequences are SGDLS and YYNGEE. Between the trimmed V and J ends, which lost 3 bases and 0 bases, there was a span of 15 bases. The CDR3 runs 16 residues. The CDR3 is CASSASRDRMNTEAFF. The CDR3 bases are TGTGCCAGCAGCGCGAGCAGGGACCGCATGAACACTGAAGCTTTCTTT. Filled out from reference TRBV9 and TRBJ1-1, the complete variable domain reads DSGVTQTPKHLITATGQRVTLRCSPRSGDLSVYWYQQSLDQGLQFLIQYYNGEERAKGNILERFSAQQFPDLHSELNLSSLELGDSALYFCASSASRDRMNTEAFFGQGTRLTVV.

V is TRBV5-1 and J is TRBJ1-2; 7 bases align to TRBD1. There are 14 residues in the CDR3. V lost 2 bases to trimming and J lost 4 bases; unmatched junction nucleotides: 5. Germline V CDR1 and CDR2: SGHRS, YFSETQ. CDR3 DNA: TGCGCCAGCAGCTTTCGAGGGGGCCGCTATGGCTACACCTTC. Translation: CASSFRGGRYGYTF.

The rearrangement uses TRBV27 and TRBJ2-2, with no clear D. The CDR3 spans 14 residues. V dropped 4 bases and J dropped 5 bases, with 11 bases sitting between them. The V gene's germline CDR1 is MNHEY and CDR2 SMNVEV (reference sequence). DNA for the CDR3: TGTGCCAGCAGTTCGTGGACCGAGACCGGGGAGCTGTTTTTT. It is translated as CASSSWTETGELFF.

V is TRBV2 and J is TRBJ2-7; D not certain. Germline V CDR1 and CDR2: SNHLY, FYNNEI. Trimming stripped 7 bases from V and 2 bases from J, with 12 bases between. This CDR3 has 13 amino acids. As DNA, the CDR3 is TGTGCCAGCAAGGGCAGTCTGACCTACGAGCAGTACTTC. Residues: CASKGSLTYEQYF.

The chain links TRBV9 to TRBJ2-1; 9 bases line up with TRBD2. With 3 bases clipped from V and 10 bases from J, the junction kept 5 bases outside the gene matches. The CDR3 covers 13 residues. The germline CDR1 and CDR2 sequences are SGDLS and YYNGEE. The CDR3 DNA reads TGTGCCAGCAGCGCTACTAGCGGGTGGGAGCAGTTCTTC. Translating it yields CASSATSGWEQFF.

This chain links TRBV7-9 with TRBJ2-7; D tentatively reads TRBD1 or TRBD2 (6 bases each). Per germline, CDR1 SEHNR and CDR2 FQNEAQ (reference sequence). The CDR3 covers 14 residues. Trimming left V 1 base short and J 2 bases short, with 9 bases between. CDR3 in DNA: TGTGCCAGCAGCTTAGGCGGGACACCCTACGAGCAGTACTTC. This codes for CASSLGGTPYEQYF.

The rearrangement links TRBV28 to TRBJ1-1; 10 bases are shared with TRBD1. The V and J ends lost 6 bases and 5 bases, in that order; junction bases with no gene match: 6. Germline CDR1 is MDHEN and CDR2 is SYDVKM. The CDR3 spans 14 residues. As DNA, the CDR3 is TGTGCCAGCAGCCGTGGGACAGGGGTTACTGAAGCTTTCTTT. It specifies CASSRGTGVTEAFF.

The genes are TRBV5-5 and TRBJ2-7; D is perhaps TRBD1 or TRBD2 (6 bases each). The CDR3 is made up of 15 amino acids. Trimming left V 3 bases short and J 2 bases short, with 15 bases between. Germline V CDR1 and CDR2: SGHKS, YYEKEE (reference sequence). For the CDR3, the DNA is TGTGCCAGCAGCTGGGGGGCGGCAAACACCTACGAGCAGTACTTC. Amino acid sequence: CASSWGAANTYEQYF. The full variable domain, completed using reference TRBV5-5 and TRBJ2-7, is DAGVTQSPTHLIKTRGQQVTLRCSPISGHKSVSWYQQVLGQGPQFIFQYYEKEERGRGNFPDRFSARQFPNYSSELNVNALLLGDSALYLCASSWGAANTYEQYFGPGTRLTVT.

The chain is built from TRBV2 and TRBJ1-4; 9 nucleotides match TRBD1. Germline CDR1 SNHLY, CDR2 FYNNEI. The CDR3 has 15 residues. The ends lost 6 bases at V and 6 bases at J; junction bases unmatched: 8. Here the CDR3 DNA reads TGTGCCAGCAGAAGGGACAGGGCGACGGATGAAAAACTGTTTTTT. Its protein is CASRRDRATDEKLFF.

The rearrangement joins TRBV7-9 to TRBJ1-1; D is perhaps TRBD1 (6 bases). Germline assignment: CDR1 SEHNR and CDR2 FQNEAQ (reference sequence). The CDR3 spans 13 residues. V lost 0 bases to trimming and J lost 8 bases, with 10 bases between them. The DNA of the CDR3 is TGTGCCAGCAGCTTAGCCGACAGGATGGAAGCTTTCTTT. It translates to CASSLADRMEAFF.

This clone was observed a few times. The chain employs TRBV28 and TRBJ2-4, with a weak D call TRBD2 (5 bases). Germline CDR1 MDHEN, CDR2 SYDVKM. Trimming removed 3 bases at V and 3 bases at J, with 12 bases between. The CDR3 covers 15 residues. The CDR3 DNA reads TGTGCCAGCAGTTTTAGGGAGACTGGCAAAAACATTCAGTACTTC. Protein sequence: CASSFRETGKNIQYF.